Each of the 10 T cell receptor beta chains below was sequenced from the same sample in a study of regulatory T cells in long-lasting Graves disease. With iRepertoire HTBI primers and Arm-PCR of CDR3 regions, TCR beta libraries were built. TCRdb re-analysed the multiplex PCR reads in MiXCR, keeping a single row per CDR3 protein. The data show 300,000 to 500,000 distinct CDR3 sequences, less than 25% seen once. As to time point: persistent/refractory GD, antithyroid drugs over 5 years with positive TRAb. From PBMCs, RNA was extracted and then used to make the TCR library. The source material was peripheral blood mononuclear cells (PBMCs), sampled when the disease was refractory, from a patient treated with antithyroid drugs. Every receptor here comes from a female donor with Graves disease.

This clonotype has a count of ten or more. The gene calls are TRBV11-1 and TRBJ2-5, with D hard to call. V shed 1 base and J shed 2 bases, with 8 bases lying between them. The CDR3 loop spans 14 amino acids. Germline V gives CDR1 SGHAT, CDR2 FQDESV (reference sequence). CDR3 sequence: CASSLVSEQETQYF. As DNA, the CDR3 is TGTGCCAGCAGCTTAGTATCAGAACAAGAGACCCAGTACTTC.

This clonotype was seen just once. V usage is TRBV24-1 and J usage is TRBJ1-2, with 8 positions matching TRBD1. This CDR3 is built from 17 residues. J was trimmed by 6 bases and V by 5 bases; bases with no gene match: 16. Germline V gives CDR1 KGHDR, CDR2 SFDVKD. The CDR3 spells CATSGGRGPQGADGYTF. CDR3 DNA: TGTGCCACCAGTGGGGGCCGTGGGCCCCAGGGGGCTGATGGCTACACCTTC.

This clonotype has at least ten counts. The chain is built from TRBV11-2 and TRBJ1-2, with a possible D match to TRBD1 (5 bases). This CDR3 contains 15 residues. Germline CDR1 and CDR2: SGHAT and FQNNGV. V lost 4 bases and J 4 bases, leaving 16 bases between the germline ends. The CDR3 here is CASSSSPRDIYGYTF. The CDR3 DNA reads TGTGCCAGCAGCTCGAGCCCCAGGGATATCTATGGCTACACCTTC.

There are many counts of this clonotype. The CDR3 DNA is TGTGCCAGCAGCCTCCCAAAGGGCGGCGGTGAAAAACTGTTTTTT. This sequence encodes CASSLPKGGGEKLFF. The chain has TRBV7-2 and TRBJ1-4; the D is unclear. V dropped 5 bases and J dropped 7 bases, with 17 bases sitting between them. The CDR3 extends over 15 amino acids. Germline loops: CDR1 SGHTA, CDR2 FQGNSA.

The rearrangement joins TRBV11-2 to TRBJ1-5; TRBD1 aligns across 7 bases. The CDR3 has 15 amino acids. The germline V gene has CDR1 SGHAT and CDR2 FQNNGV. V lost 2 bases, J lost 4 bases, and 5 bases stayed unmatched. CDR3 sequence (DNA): TGTGCCAGCAGCTTAACAGGGGAGGTAAATCAGCCCCAGCATTTT. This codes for CASSLTGEVNQPQHF.

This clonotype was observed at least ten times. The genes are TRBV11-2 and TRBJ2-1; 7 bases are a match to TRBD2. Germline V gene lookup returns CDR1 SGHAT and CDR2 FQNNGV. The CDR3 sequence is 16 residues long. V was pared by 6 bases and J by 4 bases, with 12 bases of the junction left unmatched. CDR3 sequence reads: CASSPLRGRRYNEQFF. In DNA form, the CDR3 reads TGTGCCAGCAGTCCGTTGCGGGGGAGGAGGTACAATGAGCAGTTCTTC.

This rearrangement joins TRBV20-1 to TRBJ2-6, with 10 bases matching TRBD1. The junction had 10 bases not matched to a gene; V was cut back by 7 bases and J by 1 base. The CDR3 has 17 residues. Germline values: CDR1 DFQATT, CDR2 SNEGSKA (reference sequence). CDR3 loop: CSVWGGDRGSGANVLTF. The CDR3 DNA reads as TGCAGTGTTTGGGGGGGGGACAGGGGTTCTGGGGCCAACGTCCTGACTTTC.

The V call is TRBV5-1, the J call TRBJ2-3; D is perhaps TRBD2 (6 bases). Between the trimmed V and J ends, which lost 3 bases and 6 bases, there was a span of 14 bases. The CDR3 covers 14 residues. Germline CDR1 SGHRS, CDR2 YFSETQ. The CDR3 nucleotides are TGCGCCAGCAGCTCGGGACTTGACCCCGATACGCAGTATTTT. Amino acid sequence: CASSSGLDPDTQYF.

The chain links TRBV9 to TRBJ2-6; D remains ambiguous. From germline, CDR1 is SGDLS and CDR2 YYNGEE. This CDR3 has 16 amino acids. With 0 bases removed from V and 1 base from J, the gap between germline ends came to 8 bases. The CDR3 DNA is TGTGCCAGCAGCGTAGTTAGACGTTCTGGGGCCAACGTCCTGACTTTC. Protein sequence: CASSVVRRSGANVLTF.

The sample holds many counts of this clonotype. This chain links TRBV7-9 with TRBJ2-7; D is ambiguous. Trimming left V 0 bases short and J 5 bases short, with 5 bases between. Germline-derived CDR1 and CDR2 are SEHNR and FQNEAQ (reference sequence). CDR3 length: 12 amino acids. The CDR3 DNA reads TGTGCCAGCAGCTTAGCTGGGGACGAGCAGTACTTC. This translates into CASSLAGDEQYF.